The 17 T cell receptor beta chains below all came from one sample that was sequenced in a study of blood T cell repertoires in COVID-19. TCRdb's copy holds only in-frame clones and misses some; the assay was immunoSEQ multiplex PCR. The table records 350,000 or so clones, 70% to 90% of them present only once. Input material: PBMCs or T cells enriched from blood (not recorded which). Source of these receptors: a woman aged 40 to 49 with acute COVID-19.

The genes are TRBV27 and TRBJ2-3; possible D gene TRBD2, 6 bases. This CDR3 region has 15 residues. V was cut by 7 bases and J by 3 bases, with 17 bases left in between. The V gene's germline CDR1 is MNHEY and CDR2 SMNVEV (reference sequence). The CDR3 DNA sequence: TGTGCCAGCACCAGGACTATCCGGGGGACAGATACGCAGTATTTT. It specifies CASTRTIRGTDTQYF.

V and J are TRBV12-5 and TRBJ1-5; the D is unclear. This CDR3 is built from 15 residues. Germline V CDR1 and CDR2: LGHNT, FRNRAP. V lost 8 bases and J 4 bases, leaving 18 bases between the germline ends. The CDR3: CASKPVQNSNQPQHF. Written as DNA, the CDR3 is TGTGCTAGTAAGCCGGTGCAAAACTCTAATCAGCCCCAGCATTTT.

V usage is TRBV7-9 and J usage is TRBJ1-5; TRBD1 matches at 7 bases. The trim removed 5 bases at V and 4 bases at J, leaving 8 bases unmatched. This CDR3 comprises 15 residues. CDR1 and CDR2 (germline): SEHNR, FQNEAQ (reference sequence). CDR3 nucleotide sequence: TGTGCCAGCAGCCCCGGGACAGCGATAAATCAGCCCCAGCATTTT. It codes for CASSPGTAINQPQHF. The full variable domain, with the rest looked up from reference TRBV7-9 and TRBJ1-5, is DTGVSQNPRHKITKRGQNVTFRCDPISEHNRLYWYRQTLGQGPEFLTYFQNEAQLEKSRLLSDRFSAERPKGSFSTLEIQRTEQGDSAMYLCASSPGTAINQPQHFGDGTRLSIL.

This clone was recorded once. The chain carries TRBV5-6 and TRBJ2-7; D may be TRBD2 (5 bases). Germline CDR1 reads SGHDT; CDR2 reads YYEEEE. The V end lost 4 bases, the J end lost 0 bases, and 11 bases lay between the germline ends. This CDR3 spans 14 amino acids. The CDR3 is CASSPGGPSYEQYF. In nucleotides, the CDR3 is TGTGCCAGCAGCCCCGGCGGGCCCTCCTACGAGCAGTACTTC.

V usage is TRBV19 and J usage is TRBJ1-4, with D tentatively TRBD1 (5 bases). Germline CDR1 LNHDA, CDR2 SQIVND (reference sequence). With 5 bases removed from V and 8 bases from J, the gap between germline ends came to 21 bases. The CDR3 is 16 residues long. In DNA form, the CDR3 reads TGTGCCAGTAGTGGACTCAAACGGGACTTGAGCGAAAAACTGTTTTTT. Protein product: CASSGLKRDLSEKLFF.

The chain has TRBV7-6 and TRBJ2-7; tentatively, D is TRBD1 (5 bases). Germline lookup yields CDR1 SGHVS and CDR2 FNYEAQ. Trimming left V 5 bases short and J 3 bases short, with 14 bases between. The CDR3 runs 14 residues. DNA of the CDR3: TGTGCCAGCAGCCTTGACAGAGCAAACTACGAGCAGTACTTC. Its protein product is CASSLDRANYEQYF.

The gene calls are TRBV7-9 and TRBJ2-7; TRBD1 aligns across 7 bases. The germline gives CDR1 SEHNR, CDR2 FQNEAQ (reference sequence). Trimming at V came to 4 bases and at J to 4 bases, leaving 13 bases not matched to a gene. This CDR3 has 16 amino acids. CDR3 in DNA: TGTGCCAGCAGCTCCTTTCCGGGACAGACCTTGTACGAGCAGTACTTC. It is translated as CASSSFPGQTLYEQYF. Complete variable domain (other parts from reference TRBV7-9 and TRBJ2-7): DTGVSQNPRHKITKRGQNVTFRCDPISEHNRLYWYRQTLGQGPEFLTYFQNEAQLEKSRLLSDRFSAERPKGSFSTLEIQRTEQGDSAMYLCASSSFPGQTLYEQYFGPGTRLTVT.

CDR3 in amino acids: CASRGGTDSYGYTF. CDR3 nucleotides: TGTGCCAGCAGGGGAGGGACCGACAGTTATGGCTACACCTTC. This chain connects TRBV2 to TRBJ1-2; D possibly corresponds to TRBD1 (5 bases). V gave up 6 bases and J gave up 5 bases, with 16 bases separating them. This CDR3 has 14 residues. Germline V CDR1 and CDR2: SNHLY, FYNNEI.

Of note for this clone: At the DNA level, this CDR3 is encoded by other sequences in the same sample as well. The chain combines TRBV6-5 with TRBJ1-1; D might be TRBD1 (5 bases). V dropped 7 bases and J dropped 5 bases, with 14 bases sitting between them. CDR3 length: 13 amino acids. Germline V gene sequence: CDR1 MNHEY, CDR2 SVGAGI. The CDR3 nucleotides read TGTGCCAGCATCACAACGGGGGGTACTGAAGCTTTCTTT. Its translation: CASITTGGTEAFF.

The genes are TRBV10-3 and TRBJ1-1, with TRBD1 matching over 12 bases. The germline CDR1 and CDR2 sequences are ENHRY and SYGVKD. V shed 4 bases and J 7 bases; nucleotides not matched to a gene: 7. The CDR3 is 15 residues long. CDR3 bases: TGTGCCATCAGTGTATGGGACAGGGGGCTGGGTGAAGCTTTCTTT. Translating it yields CAISVWDRGLGEAFF.

The chain couples TRBV7-6 to TRBJ2-2; 11 positions agree with TRBD2. There are 18 residues in the CDR3. Trimming at V came to 3 bases and at J to 4 bases, leaving 10 bases not matched to a gene. Germline CDR1 is SGHVS and CDR2 is FNYEAQ. The CDR3 DNA follows: TGTGCCAGCAGCTTCCCTTTACTAGCGGGAGCGACCACCGGGGAGCTGTTTTTT. Its protein is CASSFPLLAGATTGELFF.

This chain connects TRBV4-3 to TRBJ1-6, with TRBD1 matching 8 bases. With 3 bases clipped from V and 9 bases from J, the junction kept 22 bases outside the gene matches. From germline, CDR1 is LGHNA and CDR2 YSLEER. This CDR3 has 20 amino acids. CDR3 sequence reads: CASSHEIIGRDRGRSSPLHF. In DNA form, the CDR3 reads TGCGCCAGCAGCCACGAGATTATAGGGCGAGACAGGGGAAGGAGTTCACCCCTCCACTTT.

CDR3 sequence reads: CASSVSGTGYNEQFF. CDR3 nucleotide sequence: TGTGCCAGCAGCGTATCCGGGACAGGGTACAATGAGCAGTTCTTC. The rearrangement uses TRBV9 and TRBJ2-1, with 9 nucleotides matching TRBD1. Germline V lookup: CDR1 SGDLS, CDR2 YYNGEE. The CDR3 runs 15 residues. V lost 1 base to trimming and J lost 4 bases; unmatched junction nucleotides: 3. The full variable domain, rest sourced from reference TRBV9 and TRBJ2-1, is DSGVTQTPKHLITATGQRVTLRCSPRSGDLSVYWYQQSLDQGLQFLIQYYNGEERAKGNILERFSAQQFPDLHSELNLSSLELGDSALYFCASSVSGTGYNEQFFGPGTRLTVL.

This chain uses TRBV7-2 with TRBJ1-1; no clear D. This CDR3 has 15 residues. Trimming took off 0 bases at V and 2 bases at J, with 10 bases between the two ends. CDR1 SGHTA and CDR2 FQGNSA come from the germline V gene. The chain's CDR3 is CASSLAQDRNTEAFF. DNA of the CDR3: TGTGCCAGCAGCTTAGCGCAGGATAGAAACACTGAAGCTTTCTTT.

This chain joins TRBV7-9 and TRBJ2-5; D not certain. The CDR3 length is 16 residues. The germline V gene encodes CDR1 SEHNR and CDR2 FQNEAQ (reference sequence). Trimming took off 1 base at V and 3 bases at J, with 15 bases between the two ends. The CDR3 loop reads CASSLGSWRIKETQYF. In DNA, the CDR3 is TGTGCCAGCAGCTTAGGGTCTTGGCGGATTAAAGAGACCCAGTACTTC.

This chain's CDR3 is CASSNRDSHTDTQYF. The DNA of the CDR3 is TGTGCCAGCAGCAACCGGGACTCGCACACAGATACGCAGTATTTT. This sequence joins TRBV21-1 and TRBJ2-3; the D call of TRBD2 is as the table states it, not checked on the DNA. TRBV21-1 is designated a pseudogene. This CDR3 is built from 15 residues.

The rearrangement joins TRBV4-1 to TRBJ2-1, with 7 bases fitting TRBD1. Losses at the gene ends were 3 bases for V and 6 bases for J; bases not matched to a gene: 2. Germline assignment: CDR1 MGHRA and CDR2 YSYEKL. This CDR3 region has 13 residues. The CDR3 nucleotides read TGCGCCAGCAGCCATGACAGGGCCAATGAGCAGTTCTTC. Protein: CASSHDRANEQFF.